The 30 T cell receptor beta chains given below trace back to one sample, sequenced in a study of CD8+ T cells in alopecia areata. The authors extracted RNA and reverse transcribed it into cDNA as the sequencing template. Generated by immunoSEQ multiplex PCR, the TCRdb table keeps only in-frame clones and is missing some. The sample lists some 80,000 clones; approximately 64% were seen once. Specified treatment: oral pan-JAK inhibitor, 5-10 mg twice daily. This specimen was CD8+ T cells sorted from blood, taken at week 24, from a patient treated with tofacitinib. These receptors were obtained from a human donor with alopecia areata.

This chain connects TRBV9 to TRBJ2-3; D possibly corresponds to TRBD1 (6 bases). The germline gives CDR1 SGDLS, CDR2 YYNGEE. Deletions cut 4 bases from V and 10 bases from J, with 19 bases between. The CDR3 is 14 amino acids. CDR3 region: CASSTSSDRSAQYF. The CDR3 DNA follows: TGTGCCAGCAGCACCTCCTCCGACAGGTCTGCGCAGTATTTT.

This chain uses TRBV7-3 with TRBJ2-1, with 8 bases matching TRBD2. CDR3 length equals 16 residues. The germline V gene has CDR1 SGHTA and CDR2 FQGTGA. The ends lost 2 bases at V and 0 bases at J; junction bases unmatched: 3. The CDR3 is CASSLAAGGSYNEQFF. The CDR3 coding sequence is TGTGCCAGCAGCTTAGCGGCGGGAGGCTCCTACAATGAGCAGTTCTTC.

The chain links TRBV6-6 to TRBJ1-2, with unresolved D. Germline V lookup: CDR1 MNHNY, CDR2 SVGAGI (reference sequence). Between the trimmed V and J ends, which lost 5 bases and 1 base, there was a span of 14 bases. This CDR3 spans 15 amino acids. The CDR3 spells CASSLLSGINYGYTF. CDR3 sequence (DNA): TGTGCCAGCAGTCTCTTATCCGGCATTAACTATGGCTACACCTTC.

This chain links TRBV29-1 with TRBJ2-2, with 7 nucleotides matching TRBD1. V dropped 5 bases and J dropped 4; count of bases not matched to a gene: 4. Germline CDR1 is SQVTM and CDR2 is ANQGSEA. This CDR3 is 13 amino acids long. The CDR3 DNA follows: TGCAGCGTTTCGACAGGGTTCACCGGGGAGCTGTTTTTT. Encoded protein: CSVSTGFTGELFF.

The gene calls are TRBV4-1 and TRBJ2-7, with 7 bases aligning to TRBD1. The CDR3 length is 15 residues. Germline V gene data show CDR1 as MGHRA and CDR2 as YSYEKL. Losses at the gene ends were 1 base for V and 2 bases for J; bases not matched to a gene: 5. CDR3 amino acids: CASSQATGLTYEQYF. The CDR3 region has the DNA TGCGCCAGCAGCCAAGCGACAGGGCTAACCTACGAGCAGTACTTC.

Only a few counts were recorded for this clone. The V gene is TRBV9, the J gene TRBJ1-2; 9 bases align to TRBD1. Per the germline V gene, CDR1 is SGDLS and CDR2 is YYNGEE. V dropped 10 bases and J dropped 7; count of bases not matched to a gene: 8. The CDR3 consists of 12 residues. The CDR3 region is CALLYRGPGYTF. The CDR3 nucleotides are TGTGCCCTACTATACAGGGGGCCTGGCTACACCTTC.

V usage is TRBV6-5 and J usage is TRBJ2-3; D gene unclear. There are 12 residues in the CDR3. V dropped 7 bases and J dropped 4 bases, with 9 bases sitting between them. Germline lookup yields CDR1 MNHEY and CDR2 SVGAGI. The CDR3 DNA sequence: TGTGCCAGCATGAAGTCGCCAGATACGCAGTATTTT. Translating gives CASMKSPDTQYF.

This clone was observed a handful of times. The V gene is TRBV27, the J gene TRBJ2-1; no reliable D call. Germline V CDR1 and CDR2: MNHEY, SMNVEV (reference sequence). The CDR3 has 12 amino acids. The germline V and J ends were trimmed by 1 base and 15 bases, with 13 bases remaining between them. In DNA form, the CDR3 reads TGTGCCAGCAGTTTATTGGGCGAGTTACTGTTCTTC. This gives the protein CASSLLGELLFF.

CDR3 region: CATSRGPGELFF. Here the CDR3 DNA reads TGTGCCACCAGCAGAGGTCCCGGGGAGCTGTTTTTT. This chain joins TRBV15 and TRBJ2-2; D unclear. The CDR3 runs 12 residues. Germline loops: CDR1 LNHNV, CDR2 YYDKDF (reference sequence). Trimming left V 1 base short and J 6 bases short, with 3 bases between.

This clone showed up just a few times. The chain couples TRBV27 to TRBJ1-1; D is possibly TRBD1 (6 bases). CDR3 length: 14 residues. Germline CDR1 and CDR2: MNHEY and SMNVEV (reference sequence). V lost 6 bases and J lost 4, with 15 bases in between. The CDR3 sequence: CASSHVGGGTEAFF. Here the CDR3 DNA reads TGTGCCAGCAGCCACGTGGGAGGGGGCACTGAAGCTTTCTTT.

This chain joins TRBV7-9 and TRBJ2-7; 13 nucleotides align to TRBD2. Unmatched junction bases numbered 6, after V lost 4 bases and J lost 0 bases. Germline loops: CDR1 SEHNR, CDR2 FQNEAQ (reference sequence). The CDR3 loop spans 17 amino acids. DNA of the CDR3: TGTGCCAGCAGCTCTTACCGGACTAGCGGGAGCTCCTACGAGCAGTACTTC. Its translation is CASSSYRTSGSSYEQYF.

This clone was recorded a few times. This sequence joins TRBV6-5 and TRBJ2-1; the D is unclear. Germline V gene lookup returns CDR1 MNHEY and CDR2 SVGAGI. The germline V and J ends were trimmed by 6 bases and 5 bases, with 8 bases remaining between them. CDR3 length equals 12 residues. CDR3 amino acids: CASSPPDNEQFF. CDR3 sequence (DNA): TGTGCCAGCAGCCCCCCTGACAATGAGCAGTTCTTC.

This clone was observed a handful of times. The chain joins TRBV27 to TRBJ1-6; 10 nucleotides align to TRBD1. CDR3 size: 16 residues. Looked up from germline, CDR1 is MNHEY and CDR2 is SMNVEV (reference sequence). After removal of 5 bases from V and 6 bases from J, the junction contained 7 bases not matched to a gene. The DNA for the CDR3 is TGTGCCAGCAGTGCCGGGACAGGGGTTTTTAATTCACCCCTCCACTTT. Translated, it gives CASSAGTGVFNSPLHF.

The chain is built from TRBV1 and TRBJ2-7; TRBD2 was called by the table and not checked on the DNA. TRBV1 is reported as a pseudogene. The CDR3 extends over 16 amino acids. CDR3 amino acids: CTSSQPGTSEYYEQYF. CDR3 nucleotide sequence: TGCACCAGCAGCCAACCGGGGACTAGTGAATACTACGAGCAGTACTTC.

This clone was detected a few times. The chain links TRBV5-1 to TRBJ2-4; D possibly corresponds to TRBD2 (6 bases). Per germline, CDR1 SGHRS and CDR2 YFSETQ. The V and J ends lost 2 bases and 2 bases respectively, with 14 bases between them. The CDR3 runs 16 residues. For the CDR3, the DNA is TGCGCCAGCAGCTTTGGTAGTCGGGAGTCCAAAAACATTCAGTACTTC. Translated, it gives CASSFGSRESKNIQYF.

The V call is TRBV7-9, the J call TRBJ2-2, with 10 bases lining up with TRBD2. Trimming at V came to 5 bases and at J to 3 bases, leaving 6 bases not matched to a gene. The CDR3 has 16 residues. Germline V gives CDR1 SEHNR, CDR2 FQNEAQ (reference sequence). The CDR3 sequence is CASSHSGRLDTGELFF. The CDR3 region has the DNA TGTGCCAGCAGCCATAGCGGGAGGCTCGACACCGGGGAGCTGTTTTTT. Using reference TRBV7-9 and TRBJ2-2 for the parts outside the CDR3, the full variable domain is DTGVSQNPRHKITKRGQNVTFRCDPISEHNRLYWYRQTLGQGPEFLTYFQNEAQLEKSRLLSDRFSAERPKGSFSTLEIQRTEQGDSAMYLCASSHSGRLDTGELFFGEGSRLTVL.

This clone came up once. This sequence joins TRBV29-1 and TRBJ1-2; D uncertain. Germline values: CDR1 SQVTM, CDR2 ANQGSEA. With 1 base removed from V and 1 base from J, the gap between germline ends came to 7 bases. There are 13 residues in the CDR3. The CDR3 region is CSVEGGNNYGYTF. CDR3 nucleotides: TGCAGCGTTGAAGGGGGTAATAACTATGGCTACACCTTC.

J is TRBJ1-4 and V is TRBV14; no clear D gene. The germline CDR1 and CDR2 sequences are SGHDN and FVKESK. There are 16 residues in the CDR3. The germline V and J ends were trimmed by 0 bases and 0 bases, with 8 bases remaining between them. CDR3 in amino acids: CASSQEVWATNEKLFF. CDR3 nucleotide sequence: TGTGCCAGCAGCCAAGAGGTGTGGGCAACTAATGAAAAACTGTTTTTT.

This clone was picked up a small number of times. The genes are TRBV27 and TRBJ2-2; D uncertain. From germline, CDR1 is MNHEY and CDR2 SMNVEV (reference sequence). This CDR3 spans 14 amino acids. The V and J ends lost 5 bases and 1 base respectively, with 8 bases between them. In DNA, the CDR3 is TGTGCCAGCAGTATTGGGGTGAACACCGGGGAGCTGTTTTTT. Its protein product is CASSIGVNTGELFF.

The chain employs TRBV7-9 and TRBJ2-5; D remains ambiguous. The CDR3 covers 16 residues. Germline-derived CDR1 and CDR2 are SEHNR and FQNEAQ (reference sequence). Trimming removed 4 bases at V and 5 bases at J, with 20 bases between. CDR3 amino acids: CASSSPTGRDGETQYF. In DNA, the CDR3 is TGTGCCAGCAGCTCCCCAACCGGCCGCGATGGGGAGACCCAGTACTTC. Drawing the rest from reference TRBV7-9 and TRBJ2-5, the complete variable domain is DTGVSQNPRHKITKRGQNVTFRCDPISEHNRLYWYRQTLGQGPEFLTYFQNEAQLEKSRLLSDRFSAERPKGSFSTLEIQRTEQGDSAMYLCASSSPTGRDGETQYFGPGTRLLVL.

This chain uses TRBV7-2 with TRBJ2-3, with 7 bases fitting TRBD2. V was clipped by 5 bases and J by 0 bases; unmatched bases: 8. CDR1 is SGHTA, CDR2 FQGNSA, per germline. The CDR3 has 16 residues. The CDR3 bases are TGTGCCAGCAGCCCAATAGCGGGCCCAAGCACAGATACGCAGTATTTT. This gives the protein CASSPIAGPSTDTQYF.

This chain links TRBV9 with TRBJ2-5; D may be TRBD2 (5 bases). The CDR3 totals 17 residues. V lost 0 bases to trimming and J lost 1 base, with 16 bases between them. Per germline, CDR1 SGDLS and CDR2 YYNGEE. The CDR3 protein is CASSVGLALSIQETQYF. CDR3 coding DNA: TGTGCCAGCAGCGTAGGGCTAGCCCTCTCGATCCAAGAGACCCAGTACTTC.

The J gene is TRBJ2-5, the V gene TRBV7-3, with 12 bases matching TRBD2. Losses at the gene ends were 5 bases for V and 4 bases for J; bases not matched to a gene: 2. The germline gives CDR1 SGHTA, CDR2 FQGTGA. This CDR3 has 14 residues. The CDR3 nucleotides read TGTGCCAGCAGCCCGGGACTAGCGGGAGAGACCCAGTACTTC. As protein: CASSPGLAGETQYF.

The table lists this clone with a count of one. This sequence joins TRBV9 and TRBJ2-5; the D gene is possibly TRBD1 (6 bases). The CDR3 is made up of 15 amino acids. The germline V gene encodes CDR1 SGDLS and CDR2 YYNGEE. The germline V and J ends were trimmed by 4 bases and 5 bases, with 18 bases remaining between them. CDR3: CASSTIRGFGETQYF. DNA of the CDR3: TGTGCCAGCAGCACGATCAGGGGATTCGGGGAGACCCAGTACTTC.

The chain has TRBV30 and TRBJ2-7; D tentatively fits TRBD1 or TRBD2 (5 bases each). Trimming cost V 0 bases and J 2 bases, with 11 bases left between them. The CDR3 contains 14 residues. The germline V gene encodes CDR1 GTSNPN and CDR2 SVGIG (reference sequence). The CDR3 coding sequence is TGTGCCTGGAGTGTAGGGGACCCCACCTACGAGCAGTACTTC. Translated: CAWSVGDPTYEQYF.

The CDR3 DNA sequence: TGCGCCAGCAGCTACCGGGACCCTGGAACTGAAGCTTTCTTT. Amino acids: CASSYRDPGTEAFF. The genes are TRBV5-1 and TRBJ1-1; tentatively, D is TRBD1 (5 bases). CDR1 and CDR2 from the germline V gene are SGHRS and YFSETQ. There are 14 residues in the CDR3. Trimming removed 3 bases at V and 5 bases at J, with 14 bases between. The entire variable domain, with the rest obtained from reference TRBV5-1 and TRBJ1-1, is as follows: KAGVTQTPRYLIKTRGQQVTLSCSPISGHRSVSWYQQTPGQGLQFLFEYFSETQRNKGNFPGRFSGRQFSNSRSEMNVSTLELGDSALYLCASSYRDPGTEAFFGQGTRLTVV.

The V gene is TRBV7-3, the J gene TRBJ2-5; 12 nucleotides match TRBD2. The V and J ends lost 2 bases and 1 base, in that order; junction bases with no gene match: 5. Germline values: CDR1 SGHTA, CDR2 FQGTGA. The CDR3 consists of 17 residues. The CDR3 region is CASSLGTSGPIQETQYF. The CDR3 DNA follows: TGTGCCAGCAGCTTAGGGACTAGCGGGCCGATCCAAGAGACCCAGTACTTC.

In its sample, this clone was seen a few times. This chain uses TRBV27 with TRBJ1-5, with D perhaps TRBD1 (6 bases). Trimming took 6 bases from V and 0 from J, leaving 9 bases between them. CDR1 is MNHEY and CDR2 is SMNVEV in the germline V gene (reference sequence). This CDR3 spans 14 amino acids. DNA for the CDR3: TGTGCCAGCAGGGACAGCAATAGCAATCAGCCCCAGCATTTT. Protein product: CASRDSNSNQPQHF.

This clone occurred once. V usage is TRBV5-6 and J usage is TRBJ2-7; D may be TRBD1 (5 bases). Trimming took 2 bases from V and 4 from J, leaving 7 bases between them. The length of the CDR3 is 12 residues. CDR1 and CDR2 from the germline V gene are SGHDT and YYEEEE. The CDR3 DNA reads TGTGCCAGCAGCTTACAGGATTACGAGCAGTACTTC. Residues: CASSLQDYEQYF.

V gene TRBV7-9 combines with J gene TRBJ2-2, with D uncertain. Germline assignment: CDR1 SEHNR and CDR2 FQNEAQ (reference sequence). V was clipped by 5 bases and J by 7 bases, with 2 bases between them. The CDR3 contains 10 residues. CDR3 in DNA: TGTGCCAGCAGCCTCGGGGAGCTGTTTTTT. Protein: CASSLGELFF.